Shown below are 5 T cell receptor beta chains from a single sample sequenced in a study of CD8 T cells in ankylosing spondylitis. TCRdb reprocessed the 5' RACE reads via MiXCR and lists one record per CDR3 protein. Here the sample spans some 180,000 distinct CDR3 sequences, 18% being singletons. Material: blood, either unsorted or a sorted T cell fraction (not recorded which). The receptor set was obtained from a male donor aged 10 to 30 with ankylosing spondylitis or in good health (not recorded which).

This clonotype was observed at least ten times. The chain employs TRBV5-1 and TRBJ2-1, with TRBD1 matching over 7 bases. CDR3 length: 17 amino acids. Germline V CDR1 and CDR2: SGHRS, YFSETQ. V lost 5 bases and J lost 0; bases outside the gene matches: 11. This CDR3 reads CASRETPTGFSYNEQFF. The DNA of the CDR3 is TGCGCCAGCAGGGAAACCCCGACAGGGTTCTCCTACAATGAGCAGTTCTTC.

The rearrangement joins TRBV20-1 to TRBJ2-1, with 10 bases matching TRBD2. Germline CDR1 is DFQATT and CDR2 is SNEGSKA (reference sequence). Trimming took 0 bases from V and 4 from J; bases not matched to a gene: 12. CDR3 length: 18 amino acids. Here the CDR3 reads CSARDPLAGARDYNEQFF. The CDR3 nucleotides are TGCAGTGCTAGAGATCCTCTAGCGGGAGCTAGGGATTACAATGAGCAGTTCTTC.

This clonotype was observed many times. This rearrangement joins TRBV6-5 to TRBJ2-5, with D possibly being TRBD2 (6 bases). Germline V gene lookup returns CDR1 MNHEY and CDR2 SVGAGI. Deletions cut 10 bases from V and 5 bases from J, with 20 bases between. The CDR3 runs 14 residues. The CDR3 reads CATGGSRPEETQYF. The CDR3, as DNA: TGTGCCACAGGAGGGTCTCGACCGGAGGAGACCCAGTACTTC.

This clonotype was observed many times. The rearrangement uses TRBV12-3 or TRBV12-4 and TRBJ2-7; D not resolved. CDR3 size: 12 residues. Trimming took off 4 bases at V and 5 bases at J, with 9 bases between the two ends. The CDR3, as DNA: TGTGCCAGCAGTTCAGGACCCCACGAGCAGTACTTC. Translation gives CASSSGPHEQYF.

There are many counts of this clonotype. CDR3: CSVAGTSGTHNEQFF. CDR3 bases: TGCAGCGTTGCCGGGACTAGCGGGACCCACAATGAGCAGTTCTTC. The rearrangement uses TRBV29-1 and TRBJ2-1, with 13 bases fitting TRBD2. The CDR3 runs 15 residues. Germline CDR1 SQVTM, CDR2 ANQGSEA. Trimming at V came to 4 bases and at J to 5 bases, leaving 5 bases not matched to a gene.